Each of the 14 T cell receptor beta chains below was sequenced from the same sample in a study of T-cell memory formation after mild COVID-19. TCRdb recomputed calls from the 5' RACE reads with MiXCR, one row per CDR3 protein. The top ten hold about an eighth of the sample, which has under 700,000 distinct CDR3 sequences, roughly 22% seen once. The sequenced material came from PBMCs or a T cell subset sorted from them (not recorded which). These receptors were obtained from an adult woman who had mild COVID-19 (a few samples of this study predate the infection). Cell type and time point are not known.

This clonotype was observed at least ten times. The chain is built from TRBV7-8 and TRBJ2-5; D perhaps matches TRBD2 (6 bases). The germline gives CDR1 SGHVS, CDR2 FQNEAQ. V was shortened by 0 bases and J by 0 bases, with 8 bases between the two germline ends. This CDR3 comprises 15 residues. The CDR3 region is CASSLAGGDQETQYF. CDR3 DNA sequence: TGTGCCAGCAGCTTAGCAGGCGGGGACCAAGAGACCCAGTACTTC.

The gene calls are TRBV4-1 and TRBJ1-1; the D gene is possibly TRBD1 (5 bases). Germline V CDR1 and CDR2: MGHRA, YSYEKL. Trimming shortened V by 8 bases and J by 3 bases, and 22 bases separated the two germline ends. The CDR3 runs to 16 residues. The CDR3 region has the DNA TGCGCCAGCCGGCCCGTCGGGGCCCAAACTTACACTGAAGCTTTCTTT. Protein product: CASRPVGAQTYTEAFF.

In its sample, this clonotype was seen a few times. The chain uses TRBV30 and TRBJ1-5, with 9 bases that match TRBD1. Trimming took 2 bases from V and 5 from J; bases not matched to a gene: 7. The CDR3 totals 15 residues. The germline CDR1 and CDR2 sequences are GTSNPN and SVGIG (reference sequence). CDR3 sequence: CAWSHRDRVDQPQHF. The CDR3 DNA is TGTGCCTGGAGTCACCGGGACAGGGTGGATCAGCCCCAGCATTTT.

This clonotype turned up a few times. This chain joins TRBV5-1 and TRBJ1-5; no definite D call. CDR3 size: 15 residues. Germline CDR1 SGHRS, CDR2 YFSETQ. V lost 6 bases and J 6 bases, leaving 19 bases between the germline ends. The CDR3, as DNA: TGCGCCAGCACGCTCCGGGCCGCGATGGGTCAGCCCCAGCATTTT. Protein sequence: CASTLRAAMGQPQHF.

CDR3 DNA sequence: TGTGCCAGCAGCTTAGCGGGCCAAAAACTGTTTTTT. This sequence encodes CASSLAGQKLFF. This rearrangement joins TRBV7-9 to TRBJ1-4; D not resolved. Per the germline V gene, CDR1 is SEHNR and CDR2 is FQNEAQ (reference sequence). The CDR3 consists of 12 residues. With 0 bases removed from V and 9 bases from J, the gap between germline ends came to 5 bases.

The V call is TRBV24-1, the J call TRBJ2-1; 13 positions agree with TRBD2. The CDR3 sequence is 18 residues long. The germline gives CDR1 KGHDR, CDR2 SFDVKD. J was trimmed by 7 bases and V by 8 bases; bases with no gene match: 16. CDR3 sequence: CATTGVTGTSGDRNEQFF. The CDR3 DNA reads as TGTGCCACCACAGGAGTGACTGGGACTAGCGGGGACAGGAATGAGCAGTTCTTC.

The chain's CDR3 is CASSLLGSGANVLTF. In DNA form, the CDR3 reads TGTGCCAGCAGCTTGTTGGGGTCTGGGGCCAACGTCCTGACTTTC. This chain links TRBV7-9 with TRBJ2-6; D ambiguous. The CDR3 contains 15 residues. The germline CDR1 and CDR2 sequences are SEHNR and FQNEAQ (reference sequence). Trimming cost V 3 bases and J 1 base, with 7 bases left between them.

The J gene is TRBJ2-7, the V gene TRBV10-3, with 7 bases aligning to TRBD1. The CDR3 spans 16 residues. The germline gives CDR1 ENHRY, CDR2 SYGVKD. Unmatched junction bases numbered 10, after V lost 2 bases and J lost 3 bases. CDR3 coding DNA: TGTGCCATCAGTGAGGTGCCCGAGGGGGCGGACTACGAGCAGTACTTC. Translated, it gives CAISEVPEGADYEQYF.

This clonotype has more than one count but fewer than ten. The chain carries TRBV29-1 and TRBJ2-3, with D possibly TRBD1 on 6 matching bases. The ends were cut back, 4 bases at V and 2 bases at J, with 10 bases in the middle. This CDR3 has 13 amino acids. CDR1 is SQVTM and CDR2 is ANQGSEA in the germline V gene. CDR3 amino acids: CSVAWDTTDTQYF. Written as DNA, the CDR3 is TGCAGCGTTGCATGGGACACCACAGATACGCAGTATTTT.

The V call is TRBV12-3 or TRBV12-4, the J call TRBJ2-3; D is possibly TRBD2 (6 bases). CDR3 size: 16 residues. V shed 5 bases and J shed 0 bases, with 15 bases lying between them. CDR3 sequence (DNA): TGTGCCAGCAGTCTTTATGCGGGAACCAGCACAGATACGCAGTATTTT. Encoded protein: CASSLYAGTSTDTQYF.

The V and J genes are TRBV20-1 and TRBJ2-3; 10 bases match TRBD2. The germline V gene has CDR1 DFQATT and CDR2 SNEGSKA (reference sequence). With 6 bases clipped from V and 3 bases from J, the junction kept 9 bases outside the gene matches. The CDR3 totals 15 residues. CDR3 protein: CSATPTTSGTDTQYF. In nucleotides, the CDR3 is TGCAGTGCCACGCCAACGACTAGCGGGACAGATACGCAGTATTTT.

The gene calls are TRBV2 and TRBJ2-1, with 10 bases fitting TRBD1. Germline CDR1 and CDR2: SNHLY and FYNNEI. The CDR3 totals 14 residues. The J segment lost 4 bases and the V segment lost 7 bases, leaving 4 bases of the junction unmatched. The CDR3 nucleotides are TGTGCCAGCAATGGGGGACAGGGGTACAATGAGCAGTTCTTC. Residues: CASNGGQGYNEQFF.

Many counts were recorded for this clonotype. The chain carries TRBV5-1 and TRBJ2-3; D call uncertain. Germline V gene data show CDR1 as SGHRS and CDR2 as YFSETQ. The CDR3 is 12 amino acids. V was cut by 0 bases and J by 4 bases, with 3 bases left in between. CDR3 loop: CASSLEADTQYF. The DNA of the CDR3 is TGCGCCAGCAGCTTGGAGGCAGATACGCAGTATTTT.

The rearrangement uses TRBV15 and TRBJ1-4; tentatively, D is TRBD1 (6 bases). Per germline, CDR1 LNHNV and CDR2 YYDKDF (reference sequence). V was clipped by 7 bases and J by 7 bases, with 19 bases between them. The CDR3 runs to 15 residues. The CDR3 here is CATTVNRGAGEKLFF. CDR3 bases: TGTGCCACCACCGTGAATCGGGGGGCGGGTGAAAAACTGTTTTTT.